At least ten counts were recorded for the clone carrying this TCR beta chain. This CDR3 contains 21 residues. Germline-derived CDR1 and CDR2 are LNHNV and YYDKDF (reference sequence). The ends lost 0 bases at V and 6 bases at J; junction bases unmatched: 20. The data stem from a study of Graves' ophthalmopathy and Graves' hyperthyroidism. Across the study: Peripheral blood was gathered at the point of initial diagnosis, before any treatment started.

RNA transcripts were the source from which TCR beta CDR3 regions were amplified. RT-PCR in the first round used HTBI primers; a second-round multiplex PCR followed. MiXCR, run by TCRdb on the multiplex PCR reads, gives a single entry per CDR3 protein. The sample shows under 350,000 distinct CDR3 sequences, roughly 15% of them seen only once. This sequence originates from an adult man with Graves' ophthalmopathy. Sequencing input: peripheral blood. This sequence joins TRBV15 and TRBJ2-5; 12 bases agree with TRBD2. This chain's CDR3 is CATSRDPASGGAFPTRQTQYF. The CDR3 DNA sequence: TGTGCCACCAGCAGAGATCCGGCTAGCGGGGGGGCTTTTCCCACCCGTCAGACCCAGTACTTC.